A single sample gave rise to the 17 T cell receptor beta chains below, sequenced in a study of shared clonotypes between healthy human individuals. The assay was immunoSEQ multiplex PCR, and TCRdb's table has in-frame clones only and misses some. The sample includes some 980,000 clones, approximately 76% of them seen just once. Sequencing was done on a sample of memory CD4+ T cells sorted from blood. The subset is: CD45RA-negative fraction. The source is a young man in good health.

The rearrangement links TRBV6-6 to TRBJ2-4; 11 bases line up with TRBD1. CDR3 length: 15 amino acids. J was trimmed by 6 bases and V by 9 bases; bases with no gene match: 10. CDR1 MNHNY and CDR2 SVGAGI come from the germline V gene (reference sequence). CDR3 nucleotides: TGTGCCAGTTCCGGGACAGGGGGGCTCGGAAACATTCAGTACTTC. It yields the protein CASSGTGGLGNIQYF.

A word on this clone: The identical CDR3 is also encoded by other nucleotide sequences in the sample. The chain is built from TRBV20-1 and TRBJ2-3, with unresolved D. V gave up 3 bases and J gave up 6 bases, with 7 bases separating them. Germline V gene lookup returns CDR1 DFQATT and CDR2 SNEGSKA (reference sequence). The CDR3 runs 11 residues. The CDR3 DNA sequence: TGCAGTGCTAGTCCCGGGGATACGCAGTATTTT. It yields the protein CSASPGDTQYF.

The rearrangement uses TRBV4-1 and TRBJ1-5; tentative D call: TRBD1 (6 bases). Germline V gene data show CDR1 as MGHRA and CDR2 as YSYEKL. The V gene lost 0 bases and the J gene lost 3 bases, with 9 bases spanning the gap. The CDR3 is 15 residues long. CDR3 loop: CASSQDRGANQPQHF. CDR3 DNA sequence: TGCGCCAGCAGCCAAGATAGGGGGGCCAATCAGCCCCAGCATTTT.

This chain connects TRBV7-3 to TRBJ2-1, with a tentative D call TRBD1 (6 bases). The CDR3 totals 14 residues. Germline assignment: CDR1 SGHTA and CDR2 FQGTGA. The V end lost 2 bases, the J end lost 4 bases, and 9 bases lay between the germline ends. The CDR3, as DNA: TGTGCCAGCAGCTTACCAGACAGGTACAATGAGCAGTTCTTC. This sequence encodes CASSLPDRYNEQFF. Full variable domain (outside the CDR3, taken from reference TRBV7-3 and TRBJ2-1): GAGVSQTPSNKVTEKGKYVELRCDPISGHTALYWYRQSLGQGPEFLIYFQGTGAADDSGLPNDRFFAVRPEGSVSTLKIQRTERGDSAVYLCASSLPDRYNEQFFGPGTRLTVL.

The V call is TRBV6-1, the J call TRBJ1-1, with D possibly being TRBD1 (5 bases). The V end was cut by 3 bases, the J end by 7 bases, with 12 bases between. CDR3 length: 13 amino acids. Per germline, CDR1 MNHNS and CDR2 SASEGT. The CDR3 spells CASSEFRAGEAFF. The CDR3 bases are TGTGCCAGCAGTGAGTTCAGGGCGGGTGAAGCTTTCTTT.

About this clone itself: Sequence at one end of the junction differs from germline and may be a read error. The chain couples TRBV7-7 to TRBJ2-1, with 14 bases identical to TRBD2. This CDR3 contains 15 residues. Per germline, CDR1 SSHAT and CDR2 FNYEAQ (reference sequence). In DNA form, the CDR3 reads TGTGCTAGCAGCCTAGGGACTAGCGGGAGAGATGAGCAGTTCTTC. Its protein product is CASSLGTSGRDEQFF.

This chain connects TRBV18 to TRBJ1-2; 12 nucleotides match TRBD1. J was trimmed by 8 bases and V by 3 bases; bases with no gene match: 10. Germline V gene lookup returns CDR1 KGHSH and CDR2 LQKENI. The CDR3 totals 16 residues. CDR3 bases: TGTGCCAGCTCACCGGTTCCGGGACAGGGGGCGTTGGGCTACACCTTC. As protein: CASSPVPGQGALGYTF.

The chain joins TRBV10-3 to TRBJ2-7; D is uncertain. CDR3 length: 15 amino acids. Germline CDR1 reads ENHRY; CDR2 reads SYGVKD. V was trimmed by 4 bases and J by 0 bases, leaving 13 bases between them. The CDR3 coding sequence is TGTGCCATCAGTGTTGGAATCCTAAGCTCCTACGAGCAGTACTTC. As protein: CAISVGILSSYEQYF.

The table lists this clone with a few counts. The chain joins TRBV6-5 to TRBJ1-4; TRBD1 is a possible D gene (5 bases). Germline CDR1 MNHEY, CDR2 SVGAGI. The V end lost 6 bases, the J end lost 8 bases, and 19 bases lay between the germline ends. This CDR3 is 15 amino acids long. This CDR3 is CASRAGTNLAEKLFF. CDR3 in DNA: TGTGCCAGCAGGGCAGGGACTAACCTAGCCGAAAAACTGTTTTTT.

The genes are TRBV12-5 and TRBJ2-1, with D perhaps TRBD2 (5 bases). Between the trimmed V and J ends, which lost 6 bases and 9 bases, there was a span of 9 bases. Germline V gene sequence: CDR1 LGHNT, CDR2 FRNRAP. The CDR3 covers 11 residues. CDR3 region: CASGTSGEQFF. CDR3 DNA sequence: TGTGCTAGTGGAACCAGCGGTGAGCAGTTCTTC. Full variable domain (missing parts from reference TRBV12-5 and TRBJ2-1): DARVTQTPRHKVTEMGQEVTMRCQPILGHNTVFWYRQTMMQGLELLAYFRNRAPLDDSGMPKDRFSAEMPDATLATLKIQPSEPRDSAVYFCASGTSGEQFFGPGTRLTVL.

The chain couples TRBV7-9 to TRBJ1-1; the match to TRBD1 covers 7 bases. The CDR3 is 17 residues long. The J segment lost 5 bases and the V segment lost 3 bases, leaving 15 bases of the junction unmatched. Germline V gene sequence: CDR1 SEHNR, CDR2 FQNEAQ (reference sequence). CDR3 sequence: CASSFPGSQGTRTEAFF. The CDR3 DNA reads TGTGCCAGCAGCTTCCCCGGATCACAGGGGACGCGGACTGAAGCTTTCTTT.

The chain employs TRBV5-1 and TRBJ1-3; D is perhaps TRBD1 (5 bases). Germline V lookup: CDR1 SGHRS, CDR2 YFSETQ. Trimming cost V 4 bases and J 2 bases, with 16 bases left between them. CDR3 size: 16 residues. This CDR3 reads CASSRGTAGTGNTIYF. The CDR3 region has the DNA TGCGCCAGCAGCAGAGGGACGGCTGGAACTGGAAACACCATATATTTT.

This clone has more than one count but fewer than ten. This chain links TRBV28 with TRBJ1-6, with unresolved D. Germline V gene sequence: CDR1 MDHEN, CDR2 SYDVKM. CDR3 length: 12 amino acids. Trimming pared 2 bases from V and 9 bases from J, leaving 5 bases between. CDR3 sequence reads: CASSLQRSPLHF. The CDR3 DNA follows: TGTGCCAGCAGTTTACAACGTTCACCCCTCCACTTT.

In this sample, this clone turned up once. The V and J genes are TRBV7-2 and TRBJ1-2; D is undetermined. Germline loops: CDR1 SGHTA, CDR2 FQGNSA. The CDR3 has 14 amino acids. V was trimmed by 5 bases and J by 6 bases, leaving 16 bases between them. The CDR3 is CASSPGRGFHGYTF. As DNA, the CDR3 is TGTGCCAGCAGCCCCGGTCGAGGGTTCCATGGCTACACCTTC.

The chain uses TRBV7-2 and TRBJ2-1; maybe TRBD1 (7 bases). The V end lost 5 bases, the J end lost 8 bases, and 13 bases lay between the germline ends. This CDR3 is built from 13 residues. The germline V gene encodes CDR1 SGHTA and CDR2 FQGNSA. The CDR3 DNA reads as TGTGCCAGCAGCCCTAGCAGGGGGGATGAGCAGTTCTTC. The encoded protein is CASSPSRGDEQFF.

Many counts were recorded for this clone. This sequence joins TRBV6-4 and TRBJ1-2, with D possibly being TRBD1 (6 bases). This CDR3 contains 16 residues. V was shortened by 0 bases and J by 7 bases, with 18 bases between the two germline ends. Germline lookup yields CDR1 MRHNA and CDR2 SNTAGT. Written as DNA, the CDR3 is TGTGCCAGCAGTGACTCTTCGATAGGGCAAGGGGGTGGCTACACCTTC. It is translated as CASSDSSIGQGGGYTF.

The chain is built from TRBV18 and TRBJ2-5; 8 bases map to TRBD1. J lost 4 bases, V lost 5 bases, and 9 bases had no gene match. The CDR3 has 15 residues. The germline gives CDR1 KGHSH, CDR2 LQKENI. In nucleotides, the CDR3 is TGTGCCAGCTCATCGCCAGGGGGCGCGAGAGAGACCCAGTACTTC. It specifies CASSSPGGARETQYF.